This T cell receptor (beta chain) was documented in a study of OX40 agonist ivuxolimab in advanced cancers. Study in general: Every 2 weeks, ivuxolimab was infused into the patients intravenously at between 0.01 and 10 mg/kg.

In its sample, this clone was seen a few times. Trimming removed 2 bases from V and 8 bases from J, with 12 bases in between. Germline CDR1 is MNHNS and CDR2 is SASEGT. The CDR3 consists of 13 residues. Sequencing used immunoSEQ multiplex PCR; TCRdb keeps in-frame clones, though not all of them. The repertoire includes about 19,000 clones, around 80% of them detected once, and about an eighth sits in the top ten. Sequencing was performed on CD4+ or CD8+ T cells sorted from blood, taken in a trial of the OX40 agonist ivuxolimab. This chain connects TRBV6-1 to TRBJ1-2; D gene ambiguous. The receptor was isolated from an adult with an advanced solid tumor such as melanoma, head and neck, liver or kidney cancer. The CDR3 coding sequence is TGTGCCAGCAGTGAATGGGCCAGCGAAGGCTACACCTTC. Its translation is CASSEWASEGYTF.